This entry describes one T cell receptor (beta chain). The clone's antigen remains unknown. The record has no base qualities; no much larger clone is one base away. This record belongs to a study of blood T cell repertoires in COVID-19 (dated by TCRdb to about 2020). Regarding the complete study: Samples covering the acute and convalescent phases of COVID-19 were provided by collaborators in the United States, Italy and Spain. The repertoires were released in a freely available public database intended as a resource for research on the immune response to SARS-CoV-2. The dataset comprised deeply sampled blood TCRbeta repertoires from subjects exposed to, actively infected with, or recovered from COVID-19. Nearly every sample came with metadata listing a de-identified subject ID, COVID-19 status, age in years and sex. The samples were drawn from the first 160 participants of the ongoing ImmuneRACE study and from about 1,200 subjects provided by 6 global collaborators. The prospective study material was composed of cDNA or gDNA derived from T cells, B-cell-depleted T cells, or PBMCs. Where HLA class I and class II types were available, the types were taken from metadata supplied by the sample provider, not from assay-based typing.

Trimmed from V: 0 bases; trimmed from J: 5 bases; junction bases lacking a gene match: 12. The CDR3 contains 19 residues, cysteine and phenylalanine counted. This entry keeps only the CDR3 DNA: 57 bases, framed from base 1. The germline V gene encodes CDR1 SEHNR and CDR2 FQNEAQ (reference sequence). Each collaborating institution followed its own protocols to collect whole blood in K2EDTA tubes. Collaborator samples were shipped for TCRbeta analysis as frozen whole blood, isolated PBMCs, or DNA extracted from either sample type. TCRbeta CDR3 regions were amplified from genomic DNA by means of the immunoSEQ Assay, a bias-controlled multiplex PCR. As for the authors' bioinformatics: Within the assay, amplification of reference gene primers was used to estimate how many nucleated cells each sample contained. Sequence reads were collapsed and filtered to measure the absolute abundance of every unique TCRbeta CDR3 rearrangement. Productive Simpson clonality was computed per sample as the square root of Simpson's diversity index over productive rearrangements. The immuneACCESS repertoire file appears here via TCRdb, limited to in-frame rearrangements. These files lack a portion of the clones; in checked studies, under half of the deficit traces to unresolved V genes, and the cause of the others is not known. For V, J and clone size, that table is used; D and trimming come from the DNA. The sample profile shows just over 650,000 clones; over 80% of them were found once. The ten largest make up around 0.3% of the sample.

Beyond this particular receptor, the publication reports: Clinical and demographic metadata were provided uncurated, with the amount varying by source and participant.

The sequencing input was peripheral blood. The TCR originated in a woman under 30 with acute or convalescent COVID-19. The rearranged chain carries TRBV7-9 and TRBJ2-3; 12 bases in the middle match TRBD1. The CDR3 reads CASSLAIRWGQGAEDTQYF. The DNA sequence follows: TGTGCCAGCAGCTTAGCGATTCGGTGGGGACAGGGGGCTGAAGATACGCAGTATTTT.